Listed below are T cell receptor beta chains from one sample, sequenced in a study of T cells in Graves' hyperthyroidism and ophthalmopathy. TCRdb independently ran MiXCR on the multiplex PCR reads; one entry per CDR3 protein. In the table there are about 690,000 distinct CDR3 sequences, roughly a sixth of which are singletons. Sequencing was performed on blood. These receptors originate from a man between 45 and 60 years old with Graves' hyperthyroidism. CDR3s include the opening cysteine and the closing phenylalanine or tryptophan. D genes are given only for firm matches. Only some rows state a clone size, as once, few, many or a class for expanded clones.

TRBJ1-3 TRBV13 - - CASSFITGSGNTIYF TGTGCCAGCAGCTTTATTACAGGGTCTGGAAACACCATATATTTT
TRBJ2-1 TRBV13 - - CASSHRVAEPSYNEQFF TGTGCCAGCAGCCACAGGGTTGCGGAGCCCTCCTACAATGAGCAGTTCTTC
TRBJ2-3 TRBV5-1 - many CASSAGDYTDTQYF TGCGCCAGCAGCGCGGGCGATTACACAGATACGCAGTATTTT
TRBJ2-1 TRBV28 - - CASRTPGNSYNEQFF TGTGCCAGCAGGACTCCCGGGAACTCCTACAATGAGCAGTTCTTC
TRBJ2-7 TRBV7-6 TRBD1 - CASSLEATGFNEQYF TGTGCCAGCAGCTTAGAGGCGACAGGGTTTAACGAGCAGTACTTC
TRBJ1-2 TRBV10-2 TRBD1 few CASSELGTAINYGYTF TGCGCCAGCAGTGAGCTAGGGACAGCGATTAACTATGGCTACACCTTC
TRBJ2-3 TRBV12-3/TRBV12-4 TRBD2 - CASSVGGDKDTQYF TGTGCCAGCAGCGTGGGGGGGGATAAGGATACGCAGTATTTT
TRBJ2-7 TRBV4-2 - few CASSQEESLGNEQYF TGTGCCAGCAGCCAAGAAGAGAGTCTCGGAAACGAGCAGTACTTC
TRBJ1-4 TRBV5-1 - many CASSLSAGGGATNEKLFF TGCGCCAGCAGCCTGTCCGCGGGTGGGGGAGCAACTAATGAAAAACTGTTTTTT
TRBJ1-1 TRBV20-1 TRBD1 - CSARDQGDTEAFF TGCAGTGCTAGAGATCAGGGGGACACTGAAGCTTTCTTT
TRBJ1-1 TRBV24-1 - many CATSDARAGMNTEAFF TGTGCCACCAGTGACGCCCGAGCCGGGATGAACACTGAAGCTTTCTTT
TRBJ2-2 TRBV12-5 - many CASGLVTAGDHPGELFF TGTGCTAGTGGTTTGGTTACGGCAGGCGATCACCCCGGGGAGCTGTTTTTT
TRBJ1-5 TRBV28 TRBD1 - CASTRGDRGYQPQHF TGTGCCAGCACCAGGGGGGACAGGGGATATCAGCCCCAGCATTTT
TRBJ2-7 TRBV5-1 - many CASSPSALEMNSYEQYF TGCGCCAGCAGCCCGTCGGCGTTAGAAATGAACTCCTACGAGCAGTACTTC
TRBJ2-7 TRBV19 TRBD1 - CASSRGTGREQYF TGTGCCAGTAGTAGGGGGACAGGGCGGGAGCAGTACTTC
TRBJ2-6 TRBV7-2 - - CASSSGSRANVLTF TGTGCCAGCAGCAGCGGTAGTAGGGCCAACGTCCTGACTTTC
TRBJ2-1 TRBV12-3/TRBV12-4 TRBD2 many CASSLRGTSGNTQFF TGTGCCAGCAGTTTAAGAGGGACTAGCGGGAATACGCAGTTCTTC
TRBJ1-2 TRBV28 - few CASVSLTGYTF TGTGCCAGCGTGTCGTTAACTGGCTACACCTTC
TRBJ2-3 TRBV9 TRBD1 many CASSATGVSADTQYF TGTGCCAGCAGCGCCACAGGGGTAAGCGCAGATACGCAGTATTTT
TRBJ2-1 TRBV20-1 - many CSAWRQTYNEQFF TGCAGTGCGTGGCGCCAGACGTACAATGAGCAGTTCTTC
TRBJ2-2 TRBV3-1 TRBD2 - CASSLREKATGELFF TGTGCCAGCAGCCTGCGGGAGAAGGCCACCGGGGAGCTGTTTTTT
TRBJ1-6 TRBV7-9 TRBD1 many CASSKETGGPSPLHF TGTGCCAGCAGCAAGGAGACAGGGGGCCCTTCACCCCTCCACTTT
TRBJ1-1 TRBV6-1 - many CASSEALRRGKGTEAFF TGTGCCAGCAGTGAAGCGCTTCGGAGAGGGAAGGGAACTGAAGCTTTCTTT
TRBJ2-3 TRBV12-3/TRBV12-4 - many CASSLGRVDDTQYF TGTGCCAGCAGTTTAGGCAGGGTGGATGATACGCAGTATTTT